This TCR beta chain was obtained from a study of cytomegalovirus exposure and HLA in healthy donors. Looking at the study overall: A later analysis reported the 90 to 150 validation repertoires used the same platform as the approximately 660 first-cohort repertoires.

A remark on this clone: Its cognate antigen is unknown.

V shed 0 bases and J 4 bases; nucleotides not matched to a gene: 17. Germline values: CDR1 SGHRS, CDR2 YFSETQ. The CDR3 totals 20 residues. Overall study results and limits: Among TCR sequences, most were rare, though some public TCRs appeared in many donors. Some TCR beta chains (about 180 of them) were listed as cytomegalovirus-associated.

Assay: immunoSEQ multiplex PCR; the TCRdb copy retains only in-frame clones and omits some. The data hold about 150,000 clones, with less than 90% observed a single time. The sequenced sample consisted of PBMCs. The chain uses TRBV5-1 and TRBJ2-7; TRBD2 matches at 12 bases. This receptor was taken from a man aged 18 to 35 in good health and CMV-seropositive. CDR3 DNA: TGCGCCAGCAGCTTGGTACAGGTGACTAGCGGGAGCAGTGCCGGGTACGAGCAGTACTTC. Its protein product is CASSLVQVTSGSSAGYEQYF. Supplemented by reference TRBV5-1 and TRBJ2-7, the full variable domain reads KAGVTQTPRYLIKTRGQQVTLSCSPISGHRSVSWYQQTPGQGLQFLFEYFSETQRNKGNFPGRFSGRQFSNSRSEMNVSTLELGDSALYLCASSLVQVTSGSSAGYEQYFGPGTRLTVT.